This TCR beta chain was sequenced during a study of vaccination effects on CD4 cells after COVID-19. Overall study results and limits: Limitations: small convalescent group and missing early post-infection timepoints. Marked clonal contraction of both clone types appeared late after vaccination.

Peptide-pool stimulation followed by sequencing identified expanded antigen-specific CD4+ clonotypes in the ViraFEST assay. CD4+ T cell isolation took place after approximately 11 days of culture. Vaccine recipients had no previous SARS-CoV-2 infection; their nucleocapsid antibodies were negative. Details on this clone: Its target is unknown.

The V end was cut by 1 base, the J end by 1 base, with 11 bases between. The CDR3 consists of 15 residues. Germline assignment: CDR1 MNHNS and CDR2 SASEGT. Generated by immunoSEQ multiplex PCR, the TCRdb table keeps only in-frame clones and is missing some. The sample yields more than 35,000 clones, less than 70% seen once. V is TRBV6-1 and J is TRBJ2-7; no firm D call. The sequence came from a human donor who received a COVID-19 vaccine. The specimen comprised CD4+ T cells from PBMCs cultured with HCoV-OC43 spike peptides, sampled before COVID-19 vaccination. The subset is: HCoV-OC43 spike overlapping peptide pool stimulation. The CDR3 DNA is TGTGCCAGCAGTGAAGTTGTAACGATTTCCTACGAGCAGTACTTC. Translation: CASSEVVTISYEQYF.